A single sample is the source of the 8 T cell receptor beta chains below, sequenced in a study of blood T cell repertoires in COVID-19 (dated by TCRdb to the early 2020s). Preparation of the library involved the immunoSEQ multiplex PCR assay. TCRdb took over this immuneACCESS table, retaining in-frame rearrangements with V and J assigned. Such tables are incomplete; in checked studies, under half of the missing clones stem from an unresolved V gene, and the remainder is unexplained. The sample profile shows about 200,000 clones; 86% of them were found once. The ten largest clones take up around 4.5% of the sample. Sequencing input: PBMCs or T cells enriched from blood (not recorded which). The receptors here all came from a woman aged 25 to 45 who had been exposed to COVID-19.

The chain couples TRBV10-2 to TRBJ2-3, with 7 bases aligning to TRBD2. Losses at the gene ends were 6 bases for V and 1 base for J; bases not matched to a gene: 4. The CDR3 extends over 14 amino acids. The germline V gene encodes CDR1 WSHSY and CDR2 SAAADI. In DNA, the CDR3 is TGCGCCAGCAGCGCAGCGGGGCGCACAGATACGCAGTATTTT. It codes for CASSAAGRTDTQYF.

The chain has TRBV9 and TRBJ1-1, with 7 bases identical to TRBD1. V shed 4 bases and J 1 base; nucleotides not matched to a gene: 10. Germline values: CDR1 SGDLS, CDR2 YYNGEE. The CDR3 runs 16 residues. Here the CDR3 reads CASSPGDSRPNTEAFF. The CDR3 DNA follows: TGTGCCAGCAGCCCGGGGGACAGCCGGCCGAACACTGAAGCTTTCTTT.

This clone was detected a few times. V gene TRBV5-5 combines with J gene TRBJ1-2; 8 bases match TRBD1. The germline gives CDR1 SGHKS, CDR2 YYEKEE (reference sequence). CDR3 length equals 16 residues. V trimming: 3 bases; J trimming: 5 bases; junction bases outside the gene matches: 12. The CDR3 bases are TGTGCCAGCAGCTCGACAGGGGATGGGAGTTGGTATGGCTACACCTTC. As protein: CASSSTGDGSWYGYTF.

This clone was observed a single time. CDR3 loop: CAWSLGQGAKSYTF. The CDR3 DNA reads TGTGCCTGGAGCCTCGGGCAGGGGGCGAAAAGCTACACCTTC. The chain links TRBV30 to TRBJ1-2; 8 bases align to TRBD1. CDR1 and CDR2 (germline): GTSNPN, SVGIG (reference sequence). With V trimmed by 3 bases and J by 9 bases, 12 bases remained unmatched. CDR3 size: 14 residues.

V gene TRBV6-5 combines with J gene TRBJ1-2, with 7 bases that match TRBD1. Germline loops: CDR1 MNHEY, CDR2 SVGAGI. CDR3 length: 15 residues. V lost 2 bases, J lost 3 bases, and 6 bases stayed unmatched. The CDR3 spells CASSYNLRGDYGYTF. The CDR3 region has the DNA TGTGCCAGCAGTTACAACCTCAGGGGGGACTATGGCTACACCTTC.

J is TRBJ2-7 and V is TRBV4-2; 13 nucleotides agree with TRBD2. Losses at the gene ends were 5 bases for V and 0 bases for J; bases not matched to a gene: 10. Germline CDR1 and CDR2: LGHNA and YNFKEQ. This CDR3 has 18 residues. CDR3 sequence: CASSEGGTSGDLSYEQYF. The CDR3 nucleotides read TGTGCCAGCAGCGAAGGGGGGACTAGCGGGGACCTCTCCTACGAGCAGTACTTC.

The chain carries TRBV6-2 or TRBV6-3 and TRBJ1-2, with 8 nucleotides matching TRBD1. J lost 5 bases, V lost 3 bases, and 5 bases had no gene match. Looked up from germline, CDR1 is MNHEY and CDR2 is SVGEGT. The CDR3 is 14 amino acids. The CDR3 DNA sequence: TGTGCCAGCAGTTATGCAGGGGGCGGTTATGGCTACACCTTC. Its protein is CASSYAGGGYGYTF.

A few counts support this clone. The chain is built from TRBV5-6 and TRBJ1-6, with D possibly TRBD1 on 5 matching bases. CDR1 and CDR2 from the germline V gene are SGHDT and YYEEEE. Trimming removed 2 bases from V and 10 bases from J, with 13 bases in between. The CDR3 is 14 amino acids. CDR3 DNA: TGTGCCAGCAGCTTCGAGCAGGGTAGCTCACCCCTCCACTTT. It codes for CASSFEQGSSPLHF.